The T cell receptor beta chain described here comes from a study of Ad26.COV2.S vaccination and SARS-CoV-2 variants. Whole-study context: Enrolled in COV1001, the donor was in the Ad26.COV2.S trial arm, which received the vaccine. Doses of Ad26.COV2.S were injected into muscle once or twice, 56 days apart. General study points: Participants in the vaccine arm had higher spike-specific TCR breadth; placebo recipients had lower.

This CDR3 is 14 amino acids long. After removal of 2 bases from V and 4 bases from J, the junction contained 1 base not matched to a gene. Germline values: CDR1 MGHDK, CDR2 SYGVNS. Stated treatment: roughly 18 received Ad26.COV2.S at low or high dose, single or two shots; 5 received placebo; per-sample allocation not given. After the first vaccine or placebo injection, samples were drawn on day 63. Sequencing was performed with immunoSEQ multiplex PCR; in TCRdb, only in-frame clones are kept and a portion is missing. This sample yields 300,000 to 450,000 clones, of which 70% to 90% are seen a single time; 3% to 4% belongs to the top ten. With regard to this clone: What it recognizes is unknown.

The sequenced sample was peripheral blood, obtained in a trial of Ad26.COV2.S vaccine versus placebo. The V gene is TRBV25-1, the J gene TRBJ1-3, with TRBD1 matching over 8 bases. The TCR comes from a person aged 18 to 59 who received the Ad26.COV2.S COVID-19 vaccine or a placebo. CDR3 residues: CASSEQGAGNTIYF. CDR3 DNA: TGTGCCAGCAGTGAACAGGGGGCGGGAAACACCATATATTTT. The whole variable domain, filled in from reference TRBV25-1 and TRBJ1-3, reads EADIYQTPRYLVIGTGKKITLECSQTMGHDKMYWYQQDPGMELHLIHYSYGVNSTEKGDLSSESTVSRIRTEHFPLTLESARPSHTSQYLCASSEQGAGNTIYFGEGSWLTVV.